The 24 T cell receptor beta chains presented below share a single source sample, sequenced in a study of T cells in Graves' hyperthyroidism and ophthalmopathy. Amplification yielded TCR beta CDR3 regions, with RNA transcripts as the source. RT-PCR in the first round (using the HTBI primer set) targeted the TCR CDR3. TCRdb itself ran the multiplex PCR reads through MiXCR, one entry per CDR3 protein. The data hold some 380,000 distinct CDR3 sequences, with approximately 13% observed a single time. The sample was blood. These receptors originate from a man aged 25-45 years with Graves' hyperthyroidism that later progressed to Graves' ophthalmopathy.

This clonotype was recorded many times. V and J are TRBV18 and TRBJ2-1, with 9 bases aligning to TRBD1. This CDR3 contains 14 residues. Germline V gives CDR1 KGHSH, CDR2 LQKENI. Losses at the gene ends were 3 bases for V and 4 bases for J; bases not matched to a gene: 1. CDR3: CASSPTGGYNEQFF. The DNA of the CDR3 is TGTGCCAGCTCACCGACAGGGGGATACAATGAGCAGTTCTTC. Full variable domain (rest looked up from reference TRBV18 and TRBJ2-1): NAGVMQNPRHLVRRRGQEARLRCSPMKGHSHVYWYRQLPEEGLKFMVYLQKENIIDESGMPKERFSAEFPKEGPSILRIQQVVRGDSAAYFCASSPTGGYNEQFFGPGTRLTVL.

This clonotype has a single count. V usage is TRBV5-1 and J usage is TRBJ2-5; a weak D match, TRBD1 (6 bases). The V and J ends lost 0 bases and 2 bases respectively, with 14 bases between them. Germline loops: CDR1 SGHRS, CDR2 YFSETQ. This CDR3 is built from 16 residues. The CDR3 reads CASSLGLTGRQETQYF. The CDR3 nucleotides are TGCGCCAGCAGCTTGGGGTTAACAGGGCGGCAAGAGACCCAGTACTTC.

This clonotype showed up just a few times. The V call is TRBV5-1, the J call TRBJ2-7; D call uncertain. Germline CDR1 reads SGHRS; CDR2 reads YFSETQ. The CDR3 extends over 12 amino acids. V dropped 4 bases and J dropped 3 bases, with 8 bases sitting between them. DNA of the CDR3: TGCGCCAGCAGCCCTCAGAACTACGAGCAGTACTTC. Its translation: CASSPQNYEQYF.

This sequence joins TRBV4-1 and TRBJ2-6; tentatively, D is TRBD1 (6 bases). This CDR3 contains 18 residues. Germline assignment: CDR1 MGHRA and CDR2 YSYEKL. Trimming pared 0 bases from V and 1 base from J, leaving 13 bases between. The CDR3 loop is CASSQDLQGASGANVLTF. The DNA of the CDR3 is TGCGCCAGCAGCCAAGATTTACAGGGTGCTTCTGGGGCCAACGTCCTGACTTTC.

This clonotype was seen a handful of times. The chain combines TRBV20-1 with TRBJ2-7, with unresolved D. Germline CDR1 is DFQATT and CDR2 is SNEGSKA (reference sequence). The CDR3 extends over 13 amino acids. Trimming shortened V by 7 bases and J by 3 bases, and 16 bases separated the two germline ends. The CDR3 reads CSEFSGNGYEQYF. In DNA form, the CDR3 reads TGCAGTGAATTTTCGGGTAATGGCTACGAGCAGTACTTC.

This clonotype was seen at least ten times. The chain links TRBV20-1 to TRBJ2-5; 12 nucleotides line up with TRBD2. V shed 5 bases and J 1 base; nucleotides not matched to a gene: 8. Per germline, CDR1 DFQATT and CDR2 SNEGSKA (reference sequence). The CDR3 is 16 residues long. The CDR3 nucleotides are TGCAGTGCTCGAGGACGGACTAGCGGGGTCCAAGAGACCCAGTACTTC. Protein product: CSARGRTSGVQETQYF.

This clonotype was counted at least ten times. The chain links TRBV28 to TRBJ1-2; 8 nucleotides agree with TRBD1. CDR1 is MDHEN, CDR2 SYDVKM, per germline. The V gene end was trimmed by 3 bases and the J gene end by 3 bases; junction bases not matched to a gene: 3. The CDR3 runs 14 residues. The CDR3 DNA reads TGTGCCAGCAGTTTGCCGGACAGGGACTATGGCTACACCTTC. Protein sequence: CASSLPDRDYGYTF.

The CDR3 DNA sequence: TGTGCCACCAGCAGAGGACAGTCTAGCAATCAGCCCCAGCATTTT. This gives the protein CATSRGQSSNQPQHF. This chain links TRBV15 with TRBJ1-5, with a tentative D call TRBD1 (5 bases). With 1 base removed from V and 0 bases from J, the gap between germline ends came to 7 bases. The CDR3 loop spans 15 amino acids. Germline V gene sequence: CDR1 LNHNV, CDR2 YYDKDF (reference sequence).

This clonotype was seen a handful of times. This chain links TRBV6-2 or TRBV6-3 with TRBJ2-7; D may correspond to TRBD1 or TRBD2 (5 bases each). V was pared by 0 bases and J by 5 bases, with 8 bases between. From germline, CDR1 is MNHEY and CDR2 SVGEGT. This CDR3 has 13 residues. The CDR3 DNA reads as TGTGCCAGCAGTTACTCGCAGGGACACGAGCAGTACTTC. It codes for CASSYSQGHEQYF.

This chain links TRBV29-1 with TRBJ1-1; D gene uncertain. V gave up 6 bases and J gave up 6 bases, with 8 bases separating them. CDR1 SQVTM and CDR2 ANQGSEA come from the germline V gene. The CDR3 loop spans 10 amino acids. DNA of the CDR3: TGCAGCGTGAGGGTCGCTGAAGCTTTCTTT. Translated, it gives CSVRVAEAFF.

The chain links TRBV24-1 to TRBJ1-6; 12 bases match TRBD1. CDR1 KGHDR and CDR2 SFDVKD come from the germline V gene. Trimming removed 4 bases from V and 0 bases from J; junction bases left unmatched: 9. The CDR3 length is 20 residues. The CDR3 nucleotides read TGTGCCACCAGTGAGGCGGGACAGGGGGCCGCGAGCTCCTATAATTCACCCCTCCACTTT. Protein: CATSEAGQGAASSYNSPLHF.

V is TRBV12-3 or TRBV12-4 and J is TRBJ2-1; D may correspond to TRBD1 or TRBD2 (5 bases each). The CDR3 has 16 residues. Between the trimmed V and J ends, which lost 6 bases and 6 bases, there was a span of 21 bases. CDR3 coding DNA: TGTGCCAGCAGGCCTGGACCCGGGACCCCGCGCAATGAGCAGTTCTTC. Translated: CASRPGPGTPRNEQFF.

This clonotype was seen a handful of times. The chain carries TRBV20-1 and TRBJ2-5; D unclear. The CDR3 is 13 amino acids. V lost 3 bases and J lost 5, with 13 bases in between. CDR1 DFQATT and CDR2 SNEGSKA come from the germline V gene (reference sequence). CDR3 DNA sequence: TGCAGTGCTAGTCGAACGGTGGGGGAGACCCAGTACTTC. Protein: CSASRTVGETQYF.

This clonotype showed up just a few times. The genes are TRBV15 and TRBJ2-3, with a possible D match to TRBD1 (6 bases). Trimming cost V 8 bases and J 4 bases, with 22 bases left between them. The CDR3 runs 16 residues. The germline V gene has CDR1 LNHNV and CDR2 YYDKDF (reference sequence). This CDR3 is CATRWGHRLPADTQYF. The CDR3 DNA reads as TGTGCCACCCGCTGGGGACACCGATTACCCGCAGATACGCAGTATTTT.

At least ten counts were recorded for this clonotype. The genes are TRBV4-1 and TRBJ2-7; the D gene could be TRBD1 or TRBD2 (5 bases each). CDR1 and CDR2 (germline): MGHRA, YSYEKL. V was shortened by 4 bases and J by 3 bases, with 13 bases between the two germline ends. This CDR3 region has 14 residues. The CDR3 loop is CASSRGSDIYEQYF. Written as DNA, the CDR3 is TGCGCCAGCAGCCGGGGGTCGGACATCTACGAGCAGTACTTC.

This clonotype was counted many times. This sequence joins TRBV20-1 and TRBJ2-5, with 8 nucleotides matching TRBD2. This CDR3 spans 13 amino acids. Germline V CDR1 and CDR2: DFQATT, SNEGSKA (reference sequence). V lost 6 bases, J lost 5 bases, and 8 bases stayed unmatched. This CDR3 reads CSARQRGRETQYF. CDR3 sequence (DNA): TGCAGTGCCAGACAGCGGGGGCGGGAGACCCAGTACTTC.

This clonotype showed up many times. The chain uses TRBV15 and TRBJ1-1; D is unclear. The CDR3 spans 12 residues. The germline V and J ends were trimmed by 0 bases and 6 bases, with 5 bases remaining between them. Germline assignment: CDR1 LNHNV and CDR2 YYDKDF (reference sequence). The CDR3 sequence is CATSRDIAEAFF. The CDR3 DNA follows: TGTGCCACCAGCAGAGATATCGCTGAAGCTTTCTTT.

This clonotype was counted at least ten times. CDR3 loop: CSASLAGGPLGADTQYF. As DNA, the CDR3 is TGCAGTGCTAGCCTAGCGGGGGGGCCTTTGGGGGCAGATACGCAGTATTTT. This chain uses TRBV20-1 with TRBJ2-3, with 12 bases matching TRBD2. The V and J ends lost 3 bases and 4 bases, in that order; junction bases with no gene match: 11. Germline V gives CDR1 DFQATT, CDR2 SNEGSKA (reference sequence). The CDR3 has 17 residues.

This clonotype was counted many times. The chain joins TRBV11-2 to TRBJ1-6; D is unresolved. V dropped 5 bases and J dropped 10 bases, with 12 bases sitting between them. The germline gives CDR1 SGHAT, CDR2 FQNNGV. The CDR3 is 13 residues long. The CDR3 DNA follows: TGTGCCAGCAGCGAAACCCTCCACTCACCCCTCCACTTT. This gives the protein CASSETLHSPLHF.

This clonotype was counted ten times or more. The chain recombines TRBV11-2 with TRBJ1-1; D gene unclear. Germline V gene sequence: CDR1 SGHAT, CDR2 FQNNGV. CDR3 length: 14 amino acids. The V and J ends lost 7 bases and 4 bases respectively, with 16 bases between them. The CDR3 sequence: CASTHARWGTEAFF. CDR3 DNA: TGTGCCAGCACCCACGCCCGGTGGGGCACTGAAGCTTTCTTT.

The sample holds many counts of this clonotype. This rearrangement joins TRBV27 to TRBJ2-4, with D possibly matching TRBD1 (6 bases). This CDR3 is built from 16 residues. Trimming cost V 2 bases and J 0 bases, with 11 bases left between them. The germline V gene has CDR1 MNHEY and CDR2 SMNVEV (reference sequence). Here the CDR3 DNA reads TGTGCCAGCAGTTTAGGGGACAAACTAGCCAAAAACATTCAGTACTTC. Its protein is CASSLGDKLAKNIQYF.

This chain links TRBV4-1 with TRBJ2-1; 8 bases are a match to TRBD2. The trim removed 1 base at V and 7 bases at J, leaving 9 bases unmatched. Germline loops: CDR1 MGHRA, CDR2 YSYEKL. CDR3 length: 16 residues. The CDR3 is CASSQVLRGGTNEQFF. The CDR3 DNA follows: TGCGCCAGCAGCCAAGTTCTCCGGGGGGGCACTAATGAGCAGTTCTTC.

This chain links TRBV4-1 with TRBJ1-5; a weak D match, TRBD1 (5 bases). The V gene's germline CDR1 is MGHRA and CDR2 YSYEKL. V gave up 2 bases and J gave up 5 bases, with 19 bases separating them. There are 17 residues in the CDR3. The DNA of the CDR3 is TGCGCCAGCAGCCAAAGGTTCGGGGGACGGGCCGATCAGCCCCAGCATTTT. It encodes CASSQRFGGRADQPQHF.

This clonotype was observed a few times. The CDR3 DNA follows: TGTGCCAGCAGCTTGGGGACGGCTGGCGGCTACACCTTC. Amino acids: CASSLGTAGGYTF. The V call is TRBV5-6, the J call TRBJ1-2; D is undetermined. CDR3 length: 13 residues. Trimming cost V 0 bases and J 8 bases, with 11 bases left between them. Germline V gene data show CDR1 as SGHDT and CDR2 as YYEEEE.